What follows are 18 T cell receptor beta chains derived from one specimen sequenced in a study of blood T cell repertoires in COVID-19. Sequencing used immunoSEQ multiplex PCR; TCRdb keeps in-frame clones, though not all of them. The data contain under 8,000 clones, around nine tenths of them singletons. Sequencing input: peripheral blood. These receptors were collected from a human donor in a cohort sampled during active COVID-19.

V and J are TRBV5-6 and TRBJ2-1; 10 bases match TRBD2. There are 16 residues in the CDR3. CDR1 is SGHDT, CDR2 YYEEEE, per germline. Trimming at V came to 0 bases and at J to 7 bases, leaving 7 bases not matched to a gene. The CDR3 is CASSLGASGSLNEQFF. CDR3 DNA: TGTGCCAGCAGCTTGGGTGCTAGCGGGAGTTTAAATGAGCAGTTCTTC.

The J gene is TRBJ1-6, the V gene TRBV7-2; 8 bases match TRBD1. CDR1 is SGHTA and CDR2 is FQGNSA in the germline V gene. There are 16 residues in the CDR3. Trimming cost V 3 bases and J 8 bases; bases outside gene matches: 9. The CDR3 here is CASSFGLGQADSPLHF. For the CDR3, the DNA is TGTGCCAGCAGCTTTGGCTTGGGACAGGCAGATTCACCCCTCCACTTT.

This chain connects TRBV10-2 to TRBJ1-1; 11 nucleotides agree with TRBD1. The CDR3 covers 15 residues. Germline V lookup: CDR1 WSHSY, CDR2 SAAADI. With 7 bases clipped from V and 7 bases from J, the junction kept 11 bases outside the gene matches. Here the CDR3 reads CASIGTGGYEGEAFF. CDR3 in DNA: TGCGCCAGCATTGGGACAGGGGGGTACGAAGGTGAAGCTTTCTTT.

The chain recombines TRBV5-6 with TRBJ2-3, with TRBD2 identical over 15 bases. The CDR3 is made up of 18 amino acids. V lost 2 bases and J lost 0; bases outside the gene matches: 4. Per germline, CDR1 SGHDT and CDR2 YYEEEE. The CDR3 loop reads CASSFGLAGGLSTDTQYF. As DNA, the CDR3 is TGTGCCAGCAGCTTTGGACTAGCGGGAGGGCTTAGCACAGATACGCAGTATTTT.

This clone was seen just once. The chain couples TRBV28 to TRBJ2-2, with 9 nucleotides matching TRBD1. CDR3 length: 15 residues. Germline V lookup: CDR1 MDHEN, CDR2 SYDVKM. Trimming removed 6 bases from V and 6 bases from J; junction bases left unmatched: 8. The DNA of the CDR3 is TGTGCCAGCAGCATGGGACAGGGAGATTCCGGGGAGCTGTTTTTT. It encodes CASSMGQGDSGELFF.

V and J are TRBV7-3 and TRBJ2-5; D remains unclear. V shed 4 bases and J shed 2 bases, with 8 bases lying between them. CDR1 SGHTA and CDR2 FQGTGA come from the germline V gene. This CDR3 has 13 residues. CDR3 region: CASSSRRQETQYF. For the CDR3, the DNA is TGTGCCAGCAGCTCCCGCAGGCAAGAGACCCAGTACTTC.

A single count supports this clone. The CDR3 protein is CASSQGTGNTEAFF. In DNA form, the CDR3 reads TGTGCCAGCAGCCAAGGAACAGGAAACACTGAAGCTTTCTTT. This chain links TRBV3-1 (or the pseudogene TRBV3-2) with TRBJ1-1, with D perhaps matching TRBD1 (5 bases). This CDR3 has 14 residues. Germline values: CDR1 LGHDT, CDR2 YNNKEL (reference sequence). V was pared by 1 base and J by 2 bases, with 8 bases between.

This rearrangement joins TRBV24-1 to TRBJ2-1, with 7 bases fitting TRBD1. The junction had 9 bases not matched to a gene; V was cut back by 4 bases and J by 4 bases. The germline V gene encodes CDR1 KGHDR and CDR2 SFDVKD. The CDR3 covers 16 residues. The CDR3 spells CATSDPGTALYNEQFF. The CDR3, as DNA: TGTGCCACCAGTGACCCCGGGACAGCCCTATACAATGAGCAGTTCTTC.

This clone was observed a single time. The chain joins TRBV6-5 to TRBJ2-1; TRBD2 might be the D (6 bases). This CDR3 is 15 amino acids long. The germline V gene has CDR1 MNHEY and CDR2 SVGAGI. V was trimmed by 5 bases and J by 6 bases, leaving 17 bases between them. The CDR3 is CASSILAERGNEQFF. In nucleotides, the CDR3 is TGTGCCAGCAGTATACTAGCCGAAAGGGGCAATGAGCAGTTCTTC.

The count of this clone is one. The chain has TRBV11-1 and TRBJ2-7; 8 bases agree with TRBD1. The CDR3 consists of 15 residues. Trimming cost V 2 bases and J 6 bases; bases outside gene matches: 9. The germline V gene encodes CDR1 SGHAT and CDR2 FQDESV (reference sequence). CDR3 DNA sequence: TGTGCCAGCAGCTTAAATTTTGGACAGGGAAGCGAGCAGTACTTC. Translated: CASSLNFGQGSEQYF.

This rearrangement joins TRBV19 to TRBJ1-2; 11 bases agree with TRBD1. With V trimmed by 3 bases and J by 8 bases, 8 bases remained unmatched. CDR1 LNHDA and CDR2 SQIVND come from the germline V gene (reference sequence). The CDR3 extends over 15 amino acids. CDR3 residues: CASSMFGQGAGGYTF. In nucleotides, the CDR3 is TGTGCCAGTAGTATGTTCGGACAGGGGGCTGGAGGCTACACCTTC.

The chain has TRBV2 and TRBJ1-2, with TRBD1 matching 8 bases. Trimming removed 8 bases from V and 3 bases from J; junction bases left unmatched: 5. Germline lookup yields CDR1 SNHLY and CDR2 FYNNEI. CDR3 size: 13 residues. The CDR3 loop is CASFLDRDYGYTF. CDR3 bases: TGTGCCAGCTTCCTGGACAGGGACTATGGCTACACCTTC.

V usage is TRBV2 and J usage is TRBJ1-5; no reliable D call. The germline gives CDR1 SNHLY, CDR2 FYNNEI. Between the trimmed V and J ends, which lost 4 bases and 11 bases, there was a span of 15 bases. The CDR3 is made up of 13 amino acids. The CDR3 spells CASSGEGGTAQHF. In DNA form, the CDR3 reads TGTGCCAGCAGTGGCGAGGGAGGTACAGCCCAGCATTTT.

In this sample, this clone turned up a few times. V and J are TRBV9 and TRBJ1-1; TRBD1 agrees at 7 bases. The junction had 3 bases not matched to a gene; V was cut back by 3 bases and J by 1 base. CDR3 size: 14 residues. Germline assignment: CDR1 SGDLS and CDR2 YYNGEE. The chain's CDR3 is CASSATGANTEAFF. In DNA, the CDR3 is TGTGCCAGCAGCGCAACAGGGGCGAACACTGAAGCTTTCTTT.

Only one count was recorded for this clone. The V and J genes are TRBV28 and TRBJ1-2; D is uncertain. With 4 bases removed from V and 8 bases from J, the gap between germline ends came to 11 bases. CDR3 length: 12 residues. CDR1 and CDR2 from the germline V gene are MDHEN and SYDVKM. This CDR3 reads CASSSPVPGYTF. The CDR3 bases are TGTGCCAGCAGTTCCCCCGTCCCCGGCTACACCTTC.

This clone was seen only once. V and J are TRBV18 and TRBJ2-7; a weak D match, TRBD2 (6 bases). V was cut by 5 bases and J by 3 bases, with 11 bases left in between. The CDR3 length is 13 residues. Germline lookup yields CDR1 KGHSH and CDR2 LQKENI. CDR3 sequence: CASSLRGIYEQYF. In nucleotides, the CDR3 is TGTGCCAGCTCATTGCGGGGAATCTACGAGCAGTACTTC.

This rearrangement joins TRBV3-1 (or the pseudogene TRBV3-2) to TRBJ2-5, with D perhaps TRBD1 (5 bases). CDR1 is LGHDT, CDR2 YNNKEL, per germline (reference sequence). This CDR3 comprises 14 residues. The germline V and J ends were trimmed by 4 bases and 5 bases, with 14 bases remaining between them. CDR3: CASSPSGSEETQYF. In nucleotides, the CDR3 is TGTGCCAGCAGCCCGTCAGGGTCTGAGGAGACCCAGTACTTC.

The rearrangement joins TRBV7-9 to TRBJ2-5; no clear D gene. Per the germline V gene, CDR1 is SEHNR and CDR2 is FQNEAQ (reference sequence). The CDR3 consists of 14 residues. V was cut by 2 bases and J by 4 bases, with 11 bases left in between. The CDR3 bases are TGTGCCAGCAGCTTATTTATGTCGGGAGAGACCCAGTACTTC. It specifies CASSLFMSGETQYF.